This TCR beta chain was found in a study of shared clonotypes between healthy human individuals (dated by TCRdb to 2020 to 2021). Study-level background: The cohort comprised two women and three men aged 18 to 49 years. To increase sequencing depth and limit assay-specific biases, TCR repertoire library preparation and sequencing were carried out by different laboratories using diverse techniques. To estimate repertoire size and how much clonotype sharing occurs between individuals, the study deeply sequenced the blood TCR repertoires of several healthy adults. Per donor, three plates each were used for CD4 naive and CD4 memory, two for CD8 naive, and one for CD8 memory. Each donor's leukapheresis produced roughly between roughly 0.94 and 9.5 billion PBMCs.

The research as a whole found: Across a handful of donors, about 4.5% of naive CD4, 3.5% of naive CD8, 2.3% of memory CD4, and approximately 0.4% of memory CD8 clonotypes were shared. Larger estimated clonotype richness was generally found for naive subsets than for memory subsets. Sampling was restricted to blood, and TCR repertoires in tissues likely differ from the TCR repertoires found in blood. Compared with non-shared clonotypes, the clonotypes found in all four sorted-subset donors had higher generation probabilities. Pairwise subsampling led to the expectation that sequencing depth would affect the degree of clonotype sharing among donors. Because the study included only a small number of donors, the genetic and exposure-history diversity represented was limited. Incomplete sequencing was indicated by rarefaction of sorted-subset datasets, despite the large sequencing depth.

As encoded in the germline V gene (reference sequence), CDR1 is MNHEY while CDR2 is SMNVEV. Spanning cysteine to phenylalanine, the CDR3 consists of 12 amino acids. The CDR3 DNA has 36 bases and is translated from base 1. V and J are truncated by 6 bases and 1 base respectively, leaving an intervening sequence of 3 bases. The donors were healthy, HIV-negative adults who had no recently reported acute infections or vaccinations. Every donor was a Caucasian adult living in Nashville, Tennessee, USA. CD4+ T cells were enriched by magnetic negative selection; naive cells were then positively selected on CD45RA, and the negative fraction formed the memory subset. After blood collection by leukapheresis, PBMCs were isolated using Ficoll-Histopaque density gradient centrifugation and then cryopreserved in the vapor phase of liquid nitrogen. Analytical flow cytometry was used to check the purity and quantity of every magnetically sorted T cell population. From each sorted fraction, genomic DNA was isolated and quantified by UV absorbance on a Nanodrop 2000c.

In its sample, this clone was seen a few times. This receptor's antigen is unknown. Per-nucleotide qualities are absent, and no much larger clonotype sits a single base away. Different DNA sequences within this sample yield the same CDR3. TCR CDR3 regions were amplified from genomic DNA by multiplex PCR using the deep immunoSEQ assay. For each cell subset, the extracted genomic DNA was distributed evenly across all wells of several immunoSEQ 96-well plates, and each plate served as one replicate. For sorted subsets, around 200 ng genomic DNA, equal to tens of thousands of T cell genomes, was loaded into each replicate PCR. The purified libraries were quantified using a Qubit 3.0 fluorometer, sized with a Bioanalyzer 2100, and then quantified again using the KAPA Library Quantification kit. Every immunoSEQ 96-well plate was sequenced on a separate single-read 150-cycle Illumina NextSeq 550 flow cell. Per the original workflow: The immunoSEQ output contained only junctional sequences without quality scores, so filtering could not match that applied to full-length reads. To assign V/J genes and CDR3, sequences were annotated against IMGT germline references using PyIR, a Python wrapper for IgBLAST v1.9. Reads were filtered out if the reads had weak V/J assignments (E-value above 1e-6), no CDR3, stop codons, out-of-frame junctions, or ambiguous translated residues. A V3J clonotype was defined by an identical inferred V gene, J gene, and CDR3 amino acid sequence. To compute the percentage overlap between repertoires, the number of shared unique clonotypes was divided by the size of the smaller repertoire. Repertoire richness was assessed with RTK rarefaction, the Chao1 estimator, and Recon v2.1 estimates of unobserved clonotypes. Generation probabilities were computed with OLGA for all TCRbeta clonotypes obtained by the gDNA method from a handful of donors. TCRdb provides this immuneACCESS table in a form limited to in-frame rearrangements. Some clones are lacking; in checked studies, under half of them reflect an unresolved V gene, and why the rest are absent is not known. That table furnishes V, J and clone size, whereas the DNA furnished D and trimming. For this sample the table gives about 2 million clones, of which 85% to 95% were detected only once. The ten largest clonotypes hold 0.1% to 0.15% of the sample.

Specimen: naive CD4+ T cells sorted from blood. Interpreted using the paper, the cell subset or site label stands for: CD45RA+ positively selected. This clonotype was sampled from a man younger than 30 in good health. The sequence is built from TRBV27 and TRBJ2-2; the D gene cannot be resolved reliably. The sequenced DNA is TGTGCCAGCAGGCGGAACACCGGGGAGCTGTTTTTT. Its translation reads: CASRRNTGELFF.